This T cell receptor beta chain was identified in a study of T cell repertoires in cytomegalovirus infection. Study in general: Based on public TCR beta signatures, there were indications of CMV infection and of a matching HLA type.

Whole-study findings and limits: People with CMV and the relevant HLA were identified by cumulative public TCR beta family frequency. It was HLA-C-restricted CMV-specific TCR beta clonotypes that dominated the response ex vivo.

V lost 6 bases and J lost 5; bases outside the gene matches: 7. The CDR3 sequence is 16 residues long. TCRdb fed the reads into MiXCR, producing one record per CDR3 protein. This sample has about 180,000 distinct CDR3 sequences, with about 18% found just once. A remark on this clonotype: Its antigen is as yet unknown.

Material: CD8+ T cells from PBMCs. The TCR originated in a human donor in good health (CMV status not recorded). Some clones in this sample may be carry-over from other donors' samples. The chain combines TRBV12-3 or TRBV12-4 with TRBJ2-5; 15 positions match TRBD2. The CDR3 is CASSGTSGGSVETQYF. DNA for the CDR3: TGTGCCAGCAGCGGGACTAGCGGGGGGTCTGTGGAGACCCAGTACTTC.